This T cell receptor (beta chain) was sequenced for a study of blood T cell repertoires in COVID-19. Produced via immunoSEQ multiplex PCR; TCRdb's table is partial and in-frame only. The sample includes some 320,000 clones, approximately 88% seen only once; the top ten take 5% to 5.5%. After removal of 2 bases from V and 2 bases from J, the junction contained 3 bases not matched to a gene. Germline V gene lookup returns CDR1 SGHRS and CDR2 YFSETQ. CDR3 size: 16 residues. The specimen was PBMCs or T cells enriched from blood (not recorded which). This clonotype was sampled from a man in his 60s who had recovered from COVID-19. The gene calls are TRBV5-1 and TRBJ2-2; 10 bases align to TRBD1. The CDR3 spells CASSFTTGGNTGELFF. The CDR3 coding sequence is TGCGCCAGCAGCTTCACGACAGGGGGCAACACCGGGGAGCTGTTTTTT.